This entry lists 8 T cell receptor beta chains sequenced from one sample in a study of blood T cell repertoires in COVID-19. Libraries were prepared by immunoSEQ multiplex PCR; TCRdb keeps only in-frame clonotypes and omits some of them. The sample records hundreds of thousands of clones, 87% being singletons. Sequencing used PBMCs or T cells enriched from blood (not recorded which). The source is a woman between 18 and 29 years old with acute COVID-19.

This chain uses TRBV4-2 with TRBJ2-3; the match to TRBD2 covers 10 bases. This CDR3 has 15 residues. V was clipped by 7 bases and J by 3 bases; unmatched bases: 7. Germline V gene lookup returns CDR1 LGHNA and CDR2 YNFKEQ. CDR3 nucleotide sequence: TGTGCCAGCACAAGAAGCGGGGGGGAAACAGATACGCAGTATTTT. It is translated as CASTRSGGETDTQYF.

The chain carries TRBV7-9 and TRBJ1-4, with unresolved D. V lost 4 bases and J lost 6, with 18 bases in between. CDR1 and CDR2 from the germline V gene are SEHNR and FQNEAQ (reference sequence). CDR3 length: 16 residues. The CDR3 DNA sequence: TGTGCCAGCAGCTCCACTGGAACACGAGGCGATGAAAAACTGTTTTTT. Its protein product is CASSSTGTRGDEKLFF. The whole variable domain, remainder taken from reference TRBV7-9 and TRBJ1-4, is DTGVSQNPRHKITKRGQNVTFRCDPISEHNRLYWYRQTLGQGPEFLTYFQNEAQLEKSRLLSDRFSAERPKGSFSTLEIQRTEQGDSAMYLCASSSTGTRGDEKLFFGSGTQLSVL.

The rearrangement uses TRBV6-2 or TRBV6-3 and TRBJ1-1; D unresolved. CDR3 length equals 13 residues. V gave up 2 bases and J gave up 6 bases, with 10 bases separating them. CDR1 and CDR2 (germline): MNHEY, SVGEGT. This CDR3 reads CASSYEVRPEAFF. In DNA, the CDR3 is TGTGCCAGCAGTTACGAGGTACGGCCTGAAGCTTTCTTT.

The chain employs TRBV6-1 and TRBJ1-1; D is ambiguous. Germline CDR1 and CDR2: MNHNS and SASEGT. V lost 2 bases and J 1 base, leaving 8 bases between the germline ends. CDR3 size: 14 residues. DNA of the CDR3: TGTGCCAGCAGTGAACTGGGCTCGAACACTGAAGCTTTCTTT. Its protein is CASSELGSNTEAFF.

The V and J genes are TRBV9 and TRBJ1-2; 7 positions match TRBD1. Germline V CDR1 and CDR2: SGDLS, YYNGEE. Trimming took 3 bases from V and 2 from J; bases not matched to a gene: 7. The CDR3 has 15 amino acids. Here the CDR3 reads CASSEGTVSNYGYTF. CDR3 nucleotides: TGTGCCAGCAGCGAGGGGACAGTCTCCAACTATGGCTACACCTTC.

This chain connects TRBV5-6 to TRBJ2-3; 11 bases match TRBD1. Unmatched junction bases numbered 4, after V lost 4 bases and J lost 3 bases. Germline loops: CDR1 SGHDT, CDR2 YYEEEE. The length of the CDR3 is 15 residues. In DNA, the CDR3 is TGTGCCAGCAGCCCGGGGACAGGGGGGACAGATACGCAGTATTTT. Protein product: CASSPGTGGTDTQYF. Full variable domain (rest looked up from reference TRBV5-6 and TRBJ2-3): DAGVTQSPTHLIKTRGQQVTLRCSPKSGHDTVSWYQQALGQGPQFIFQYYEEEERQRGNFPDRFSGHQFPNYSSELNVNALLLGDSALYLCASSPGTGGTDTQYFGPGTRLTVL.

This chain connects TRBV19 to TRBJ2-7; 9 bases map to TRBD1. The CDR3 length is 15 residues. From germline, CDR1 is LNHDA and CDR2 SQIVND (reference sequence). The V gene end was trimmed by 5 bases and the J gene end by 5 bases; junction bases not matched to a gene: 10. The CDR3 coding sequence is TGTGCCAGTAGTCAACTACAGGGGGCGTTCGACGAGCAGTACTTC. Protein product: CASSQLQGAFDEQYF.

The rearrangement uses TRBV9 and TRBJ2-3; TRBD2 aligns across 9 bases. Looked up from germline, CDR1 is SGDLS and CDR2 is YYNGEE. The CDR3 is 15 residues long. With V trimmed by 3 bases and J by 2 bases, 4 bases remained unmatched. CDR3 amino acids: CASSDSGGDTDTQYF. Here the CDR3 DNA reads TGTGCCAGCAGCGATAGCGGGGGCGACACAGATACGCAGTATTTT.